The 2 T cell receptor beta chains below all came from one sample that was sequenced in a study of blood T cell repertoires in COVID-19. Produced via immunoSEQ multiplex PCR; TCRdb's table is partial and in-frame only. The sample lists about 150,000 clones; approximately 84% were seen once. Sequenced input: peripheral blood. Receptors were obtained from a woman of 80 years or more with acute or convalescent COVID-19.

The chain combines TRBV28 with TRBJ2-1, with no clear D. The CDR3 is 12 amino acids. The germline V and J ends were trimmed by 11 bases and 2 bases, with 10 bases remaining between them. The germline gives CDR1 MDHEN, CDR2 SYDVKM. In nucleotides, the CDR3 is TGTGCCGCGTCGGCGGCCTACAATGAGCAGTTCTTC. Translation gives CAASAAYNEQFF.

V and J are TRBV7-8 and TRBJ2-1; D might be TRBD1 (6 bases). Trimming left V 5 bases short and J 4 bases short, with 21 bases between. This CDR3 contains 17 residues. From germline, CDR1 is SGHVS and CDR2 FQNEAQ. The CDR3: CASSHFRTAVLYNEQFF. CDR3 DNA: TGTGCCAGCAGCCATTTCCGGACAGCCGTGTTATACAATGAGCAGTTCTTC.